This T cell receptor beta chain was identified during a study of CD8 T cells in ankylosing spondylitis. Study outcomes and limitations: Clones linked to disease, bearing a CD8+ phenotype, were relatively rare in peripheral blood. According to the report, clones linked to the disease were significantly enriched in matched synovial fluid samples taken from ankylosing spondylitis patients.

On this clonotype: Its antigen is currently unknown.

Molecular-barcoded quantitative 5'-RACE produced these TCR beta libraries. TCRdb itself ran the 5' RACE reads through MiXCR, one entry per CDR3 protein. This sample has about 150,000 distinct CDR3 sequences; under 35% occur once, and the top ten carry 4.5% to 6%. This CDR3 is built from 15 residues. Per germline, CDR1 SGHRS and CDR2 YFSETQ. Trimming took off 4 bases at V and 3 bases at J, with 14 bases between the two ends. The sequence was collected from a male donor with ankylosing spondylitis. This chain links TRBV5-1 with TRBJ2-1; D remains ambiguous. Specimen: synovial fluid, either unsorted or a sorted T cell fraction (not recorded which). CDR3 protein: CASSQDTASYNEQFF. CDR3 in DNA: TGCGCCAGCAGCCAAGACACGGCCAGCTACAATGAGCAGTTCTTC.